Here is one T cell receptor (beta chain) with its context. Antigen unknown. The PCR had 60 Vbeta and 13 Jbeta primers. Sequenced by immunoSEQ multiplex PCR; TCRdb stores in-frame clones only, minus some. The table has about 110,000 clones, just under 70% seen once. The sample belongs to a study of cytomegalovirus exposure and HLA in healthy donors. Regarding the study as a whole: Several of the most significant clusters were apparently associated with common viral pathogens in a later analysis. Specificity of a few CMV-associated chains for CMV antigens was verified in vitro. The listing of fewer than 200 TCR beta chains classed them as cytomegalovirus-associated.

Trimming at V came to 2 bases and at J to 3 bases, leaving 3 bases not matched to a gene. The CDR3 loop spans 15 amino acids. CDR1 MNHEY and CDR2 SVGAGI come from the germline V gene. The rearrangement joins TRBV6-5 to TRBJ1-5, with 8 bases matching TRBD1. The sequencing sample was made of PBMCs. The clonotype originates from a woman in her seventies in good health and CMV-seropositive. The CDR3 region is CASSYRTGNNQPQHF. The CDR3 nucleotides are TGTGCCAGCAGTTACCGGACAGGGAACAATCAGCCCCAGCATTTT.